One T cell receptor beta chain is described in this entry. The CDR3 totals 17 residues. Trimming removed 3 bases at V and 1 base at J, with 15 bases between. CDR1 is KGHSH, CDR2 LQKENI, per germline. The protocol was immunoSEQ multiplex PCR, while the TCRdb copy is restricted to in-frame clones and leaves out a portion. The sample has roughly 6,600 clones, approximately 88% seen once; the top ten hold under 2%. This entry comes from a study of follicular helper T cells after annual influenza vaccination. Specified time point: 2015-2016 season, 7 days after influenza vaccination. The sequencing here drew on CXCR5+ CD38- circulating T follicular helper cells from blood, taken 7 days after influenza vaccination. Noted subset: circulating Tfh, non-naive CD4+CXCR5+PD-1+ (ICOS+CD38+ or ICOS-CD38-). This TCR was recovered from an adult who received the influenza vaccine. The rearrangement joins TRBV18 to TRBJ2-2; TRBD2 is a possible D gene (5 bases). Here the CDR3 reads CASSPKSGTMNTGELFF. CDR3 nucleotides: TGTGCCAGCTCACCGAAAAGCGGTACGATGAACACCGGGGAGCTGTTTTTT.